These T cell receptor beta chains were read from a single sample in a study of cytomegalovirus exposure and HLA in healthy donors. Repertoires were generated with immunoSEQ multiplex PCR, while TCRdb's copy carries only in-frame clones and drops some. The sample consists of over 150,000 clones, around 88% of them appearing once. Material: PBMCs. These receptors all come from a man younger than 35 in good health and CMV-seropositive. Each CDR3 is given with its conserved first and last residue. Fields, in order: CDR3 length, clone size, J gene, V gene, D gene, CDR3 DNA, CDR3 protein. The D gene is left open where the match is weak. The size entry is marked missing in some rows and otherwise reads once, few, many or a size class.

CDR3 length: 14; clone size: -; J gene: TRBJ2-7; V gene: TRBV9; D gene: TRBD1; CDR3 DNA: TGTGCCAGCAGCGTAGCGGGACAGGGTAGCGAGCAGTACTTC; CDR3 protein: CASSVAGQGSEQYF
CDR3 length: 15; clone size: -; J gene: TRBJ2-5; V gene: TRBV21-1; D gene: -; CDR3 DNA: TGTGCCAGCAGCAAAGCGGAGGGGGCCAAAGAGACCCAGTACTTC; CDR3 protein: CASSKAEGAKETQYF
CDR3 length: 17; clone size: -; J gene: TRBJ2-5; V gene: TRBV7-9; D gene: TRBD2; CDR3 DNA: TGTGCCAGCAGCCCCAGGTCGACTAGCGGAGGGTGGGAGACCCAGTACTTC; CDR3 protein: CASSPRSTSGGWETQYF
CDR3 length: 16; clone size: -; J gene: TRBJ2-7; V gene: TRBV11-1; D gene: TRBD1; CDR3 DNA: TGTGCCAGCAGCTTAGAGTTCGGACAGGGGTCCTACGAGCAGTACTTC; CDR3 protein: CASSLEFGQGSYEQYF
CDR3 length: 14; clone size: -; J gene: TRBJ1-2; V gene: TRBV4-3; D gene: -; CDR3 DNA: TGCGCCAGCAGCCAAGAGAGTTCTAACTATGGCTACACCTTC; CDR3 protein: CASSQESSNYGYTF
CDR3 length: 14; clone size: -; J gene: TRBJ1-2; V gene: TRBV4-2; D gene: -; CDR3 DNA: TGTGCCAGCAGCCAAGTAAGGGAGAACTATGGCTACACCTTC; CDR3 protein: CASSQVRENYGYTF
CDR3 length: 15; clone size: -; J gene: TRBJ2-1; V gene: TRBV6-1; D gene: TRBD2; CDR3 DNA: TGTGCCAGCAGCCCCGGGACTAGCGGGAGCTATGAGCAGTTCTTC; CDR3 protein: CASSPGTSGSYEQFF
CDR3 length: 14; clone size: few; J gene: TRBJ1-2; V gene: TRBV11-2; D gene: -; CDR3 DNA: TGTGCCAGCAGTCCCGCCGGGATCCGGCCGATAAACACCTTC; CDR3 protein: CASSPAGIRPINTF
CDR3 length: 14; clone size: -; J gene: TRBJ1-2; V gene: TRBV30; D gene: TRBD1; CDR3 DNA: TGTGCCTGGAGTTCAGGGGGACAGGGGTTTGGCTACACCTTC; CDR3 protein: CAWSSGGQGFGYTF
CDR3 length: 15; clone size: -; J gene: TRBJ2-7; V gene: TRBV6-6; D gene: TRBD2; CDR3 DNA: TGTGCCAGCACCCTTAAACTAGCGGGAAGGTACGAGCAGTACTTC; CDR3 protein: CASTLKLAGRYEQYF
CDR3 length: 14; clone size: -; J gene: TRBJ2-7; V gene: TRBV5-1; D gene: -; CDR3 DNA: TGCGCCAGCAGCTTGGCAGGCGCGTCCTACGAGCAGTACTTC; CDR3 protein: CASSLAGASYEQYF
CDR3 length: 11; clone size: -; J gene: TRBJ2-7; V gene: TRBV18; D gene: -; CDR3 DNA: TGTGCCAGCTCGTCCGCGGGCGAGCAGTACTTC; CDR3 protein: CASSSAGEQYF
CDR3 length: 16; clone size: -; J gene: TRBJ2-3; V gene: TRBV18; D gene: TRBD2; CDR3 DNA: TGTGCCAGCTCACCCCGACTAGCGGGAGCGGTGGATACGCAGTATTTT; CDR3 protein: CASSPRLAGAVDTQYF
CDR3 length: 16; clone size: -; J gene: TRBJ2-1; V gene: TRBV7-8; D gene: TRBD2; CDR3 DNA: TGTGCCAGCAGCTCCTGGACTAGCGGGAGTGTTAATGAGCAGTTCTTC; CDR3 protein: CASSSWTSGSVNEQFF
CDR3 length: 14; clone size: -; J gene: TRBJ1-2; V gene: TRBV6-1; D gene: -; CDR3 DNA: TGTGCCAGCAGTGAAACCGGGACCTCTTCGGGGGACACCTTC; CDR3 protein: CASSETGTSSGDTF
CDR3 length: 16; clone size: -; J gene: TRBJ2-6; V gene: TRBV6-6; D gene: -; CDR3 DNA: TGTGCCAGCAGTGGGGTTTGGGGGGCTGGGGCCAACGTCCTGACTTTC; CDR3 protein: CASSGVWGAGANVLTF
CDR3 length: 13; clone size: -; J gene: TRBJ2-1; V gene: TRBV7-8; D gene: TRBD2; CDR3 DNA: TGTGCCAGCAGCCGAGCGGGAGGCAATGAGCAGTTCTTC; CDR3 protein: CASSRAGGNEQFF
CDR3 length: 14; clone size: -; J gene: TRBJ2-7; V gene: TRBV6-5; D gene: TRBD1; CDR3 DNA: TGTGCCAGCAGGGGATCGGGACAGTCCTACGAGCAGTACTTC; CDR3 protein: CASRGSGQSYEQYF
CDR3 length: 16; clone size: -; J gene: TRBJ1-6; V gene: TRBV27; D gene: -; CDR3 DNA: TGTGCCAGCAGGCCCCTAGAGACAGCCTATAATTCACCCCTCCACTTT; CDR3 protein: CASRPLETAYNSPLHF
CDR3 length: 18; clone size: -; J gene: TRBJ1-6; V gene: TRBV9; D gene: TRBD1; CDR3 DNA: TGTGCCAGCAGCTATGGACAGGGCGGCCCTTCTCCTCATTCACCCCTCCACTTT; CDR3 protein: CASSYGQGGPSPHSPLHF
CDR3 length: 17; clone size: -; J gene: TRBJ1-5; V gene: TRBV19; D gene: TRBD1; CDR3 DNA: TGTGCCAGTAGTACCGGACAGGGAGGTTTCAGCAATCAGCCCCAGCATTTT; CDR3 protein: CASSTGQGGFSNQPQHF
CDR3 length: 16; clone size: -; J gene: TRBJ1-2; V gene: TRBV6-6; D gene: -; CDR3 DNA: TGTGCCAGCAATAACCAAAGAGGCTCTATTAACTATGGCTACACCTTC; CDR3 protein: CASNNQRGSINYGYTF
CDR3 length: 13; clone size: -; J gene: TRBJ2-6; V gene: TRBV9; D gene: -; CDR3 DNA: TGTGCCAGCAGTAGCTCTGGGGCCAACGTCCTGACTTTC; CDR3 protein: CASSSSGANVLTF
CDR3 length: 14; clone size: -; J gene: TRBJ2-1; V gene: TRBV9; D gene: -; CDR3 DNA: TGTGCCAGCAGCGTAGGTCCTTCCTACAATGAGCAGTTCTTC; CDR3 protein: CASSVGPSYNEQFF